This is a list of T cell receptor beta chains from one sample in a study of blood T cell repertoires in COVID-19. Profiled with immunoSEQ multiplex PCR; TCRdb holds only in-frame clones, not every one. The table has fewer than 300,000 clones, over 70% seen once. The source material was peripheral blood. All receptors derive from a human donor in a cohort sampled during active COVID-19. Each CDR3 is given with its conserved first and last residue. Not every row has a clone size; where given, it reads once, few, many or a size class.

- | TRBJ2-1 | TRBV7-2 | CASSYGGAYSSSYNEQFF
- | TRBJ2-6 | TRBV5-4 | CASSFQGIANVLTF
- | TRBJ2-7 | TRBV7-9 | CASSTRTSGPYEQYF
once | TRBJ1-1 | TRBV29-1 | CSVDRDRGRFEAFF
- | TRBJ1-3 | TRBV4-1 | CASSQASQGSGNTIYF
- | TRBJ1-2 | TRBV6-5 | CASRRTGGAGYTF
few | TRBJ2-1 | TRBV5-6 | CASSSDRGGWEQFF
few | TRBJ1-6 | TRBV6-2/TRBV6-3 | CASSYGQLGPLHF
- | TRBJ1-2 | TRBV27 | CASKKTGFYGYTF
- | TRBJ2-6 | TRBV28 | CASSSLGFAGGPETGANVLTF
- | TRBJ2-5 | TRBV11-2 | CASSFFRGQETQYF
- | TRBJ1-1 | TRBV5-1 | CASSLSGVRGTEAFF
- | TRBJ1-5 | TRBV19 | CASSLTEPYQPQHF
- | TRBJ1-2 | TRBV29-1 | CSLDRGTDGYTF
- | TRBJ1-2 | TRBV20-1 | CSASLGLNYGYTF
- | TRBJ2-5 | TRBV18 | CASSPPGQGQETQYF
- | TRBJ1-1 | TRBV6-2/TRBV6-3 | CASSYGGQRNTEAFF
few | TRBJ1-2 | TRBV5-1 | CASSLGDYGYTF
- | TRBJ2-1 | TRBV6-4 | CASSDLGLAGTNEQFF
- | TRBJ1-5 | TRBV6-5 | CASRGQGANQPQHF
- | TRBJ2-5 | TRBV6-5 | CASSRDRGETQYF
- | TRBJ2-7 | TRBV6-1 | CASSDPGGAYEQYF
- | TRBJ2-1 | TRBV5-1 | CASSGPWRGGYNEQFF
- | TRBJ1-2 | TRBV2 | CASRAMTGMGGYTF
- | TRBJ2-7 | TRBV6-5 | CASSTPGQGSYEQYF
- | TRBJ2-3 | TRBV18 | CASSPWTSGLITDTQYF
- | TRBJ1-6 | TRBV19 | CASSPGQGSKSPLHF
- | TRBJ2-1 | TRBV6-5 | CAWGTGRNEQFF
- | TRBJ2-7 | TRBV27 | CASSPSTVLEQYF
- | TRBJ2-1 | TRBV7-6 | CASSSGLAGDISYNEQFF
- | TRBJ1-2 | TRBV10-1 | CASSETRHIYGYTF
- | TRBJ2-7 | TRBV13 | CASSVSGTLYEQYF
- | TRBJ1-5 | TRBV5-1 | CASSPGGTENQPQHF
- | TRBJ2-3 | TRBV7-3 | CASSSPGLAGTDTQYF
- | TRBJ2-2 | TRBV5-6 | CASSLLGNRPNTGELFF
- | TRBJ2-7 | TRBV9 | CASSVAEGNYEQYF
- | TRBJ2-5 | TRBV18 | CASSQNRGPQETQYF
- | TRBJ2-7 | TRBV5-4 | CASSSDYEQYF
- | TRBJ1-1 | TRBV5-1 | CASSLGTLNTEAFF
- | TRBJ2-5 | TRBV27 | CASRLAGARETQYF
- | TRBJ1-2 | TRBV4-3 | CASSPRTGVTSYGYTF
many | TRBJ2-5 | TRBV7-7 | CASSPGLAEKETQYF
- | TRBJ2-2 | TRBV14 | CASSPLFSTGELFF
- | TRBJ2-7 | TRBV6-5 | CASRSRGTPYEQYF